These T cell receptor beta chains were read from a single sample in a study of blood T cell repertoires in COVID-19. The assay was immunoSEQ multiplex PCR, and TCRdb's table has in-frame clones only and misses some. The repertoire consists of about 83,000 clones, with roughly 87% occurring once and the leading ten covering approximately 2.9%. The sequenced sample consisted of peripheral blood. The receptors were sampled from a woman aged 50 to 60 with active or convalescent COVID-19. Both conserved end residues are part of each CDR3. Each record gives: CDR3 length, V gene, J gene, D gene, clone size, CDR3 protein, CDR3 DNA. The D gene is left open where the match is weak. The size field is filled for only some rows; it gives once, few, many or a size class.

>16|TRBV6-5|TRBJ2-5|NA|NA
CASSYSQTRGQETQYF
TGTGCCAGCAGTTACTCACAAACCAGGGGCCAAGAGACCCAGTACTTC
>17|TRBV19|TRBJ2-6|TRBD2|NA
CASAGGRSVSGANVLTF
TGTGCCAGTGCGGGAGGGCGGTCAGTCTCTGGGGCCAACGTCCTGACTTTC
>14|TRBV19|TRBJ2-3|NA|once
CASSIATLTDTQYF
TGTGCCAGTAGTATAGCTACGCTCACAGATACGCAGTATTTT
>15|TRBV18|TRBJ2-1|TRBD2|NA
CASSPVTSGDNEQFF
TGTGCCAGCTCACCAGTGACTAGCGGTGACAATGAGCAGTTCTTC
>15|TRBV5-8|TRBJ1-4|TRBD1|NA
CASSEGQGAREKLFF
TGTGCCAGCAGCGAAGGACAGGGGGCTCGCGAAAAACTGTTTTTT
>14|TRBV18|TRBJ2-7|NA|NA
CASSPRTEAYEQYF
TGTGCCAGCTCACCTCGGACAGAGGCCTACGAGCAGTACTTC
>14|TRBV4-3|TRBJ2-5|NA|NA
CASSQRLAEETQYF
TGCGCCAGCAGCCAACGGCTAGCTGAAGAGACCCAGTACTTC
>11|TRBV6-5|TRBJ1-2|NA|NA
CASSGPGGYTF
TGTGCCAGCTCTGGGCCCGGAGGCTACACCTTC
>14|TRBV11-2|TRBJ2-1|NA|NA
CASSQSGNRNEQFF
TGTGCCAGCAGCCAATCCGGGAACCGAAATGAGCAGTTCTTC
>15|TRBV5-1|TRBJ2-7|NA|NA
CASSLAGDPSYEQYF
TGCGCCAGCAGCTTGGCGGGGGATCCCTCCTACGAGCAGTACTTC
>13|TRBV3-1/TRBV3-2|TRBJ2-3|NA|NA
CASYHPTSDTQYF
TGTGCCAGCTACCACCCGACTTCAGATACGCAGTATTTT
>13|TRBV5-4|TRBJ2-1|NA|NA
CASSFASYNEQFF
TGTGCCAGCAGCTTCGCGAGCTACAATGAGCAGTTCTTC
>16|TRBV2|TRBJ1-2|NA|NA
CASKKIVGTMYYGYTF
TGTGCCAGCAAAAAGATTGTGGGGACAATGTACTATGGCTACACCTTC
>16|TRBV19|TRBJ2-1|TRBD1|NA
CASTAFQGTAYNEQFF
TGTGCCAGTACTGCATTTCAGGGGACAGCCTACAATGAGCAGTTCTTC
>16|TRBV9|TRBJ1-3|TRBD1|NA
CASSVSGTEAGNTIYF
TGTGCCAGCAGCGTATCCGGGACAGAGGCAGGAAACACCATATATTTT
>15|TRBV2|TRBJ1-1|TRBD1|NA
CASTPSRTGPVRAFF
TGTGCCAGCACCCCATCCCGGACAGGCCCAGTGAGAGCTTTCTTT
>16|TRBV11-2|TRBJ2-5|TRBD2|NA
CASSLDGWGGEETQYF
TGTGCCAGCAGCTTAGATGGCTGGGGGGGGGAGGAGACCCAGTACTTC
>13|TRBV7-2|TRBJ1-4|TRBD1|once
CASGRQGDEKLFF
TGTGCCAGCGGACGACAGGGTGATGAAAAACTGTTTTTT
>14|TRBV4-1|TRBJ2-7|NA|once
CASSQDWASREQYF
TGCGCCAGCAGCCAAGATTGGGCCTCCCGGGAGCAGTACTTC
>12|TRBV6-4|TRBJ2-1|TRBD1|once
CASSEQGDEQFF
TGTGCCAGCAGTGAACAGGGGGATGAGCAGTTCTTC
>17|TRBV19|TRBJ1-5|TRBD1|NA
CASSIGQTGGAGQPQHF
TGTGCCAGTAGTATTGGTCAGACAGGGGGCGCGGGGCAGCCCCAGCATTTT
>13|TRBV30|TRBJ2-7|NA|few
CAWDGVLSYEQYF
TGTGCCTGGGACGGGGTTCTCTCCTACGAGCAGTACTTC
>14|TRBV6-5|TRBJ1-3|TRBD1|NA
CASSLTGIGNTIYF
TGTGCCAGCAGTTTGACAGGGATTGGAAACACCATATATTTT
>16|TRBV7-8|TRBJ2-2|TRBD1|NA
CASRRPGRQGTGELFF
TGTGCCAGCAGACGTCCCGGTAGACAGGGAACCGGGGAGCTGTTTTTT
>16|TRBV6-5|TRBJ1-5|TRBD1|NA
CASSYSGTGLNQPQHF
TGTGCCAGCAGTTACAGTGGGACAGGGCTCAATCAGCCCCAGCATTTT
>16|TRBV28|TRBJ1-6|TRBD1|NA
CATRRYGQGNNSPLHF
TGTGCCACCCGGCGTTATGGACAGGGGAATAATTCACCCCTCCACTTT
>15|TRBV6-1|TRBJ1-6|TRBD1|NA
CASSEEGQVNSPLHF
TGTGCCAGCAGTGAAGAGGGACAGGTGAACTCACCCCTCCACTTT
>15|TRBV6-5|TRBJ1-1|NA|NA
CASSYSIQGGTEAFF
TGTGCCAGCAGTTACTCGATACAAGGCGGCACTGAAGCTTTCTTT
>14|TRBV5-1|TRBJ1-1|NA|NA
CASAQERWETEAFF
TGCGCCAGCGCACAGGAAAGGTGGGAAACTGAAGCTTTCTTT
>14|TRBV6-2/TRBV6-3|TRBJ2-1|TRBD1|NA
CASSFQGARNEQFF
TGTGCCAGCAGTTTCCAGGGGGCTCGCAATGAGCAGTTCTTC
>13|TRBV5-8|TRBJ2-5|NA|NA
CASSPGLQETQYF
TGTGCCAGCAGCCCAGGACTCCAAGAGACCCAGTACTTC
>15|TRBV19|TRBJ2-7|NA|NA
CASSMRDRRGGEQYF
TGTGCCAGTAGTATGCGGGACCGTCGAGGTGGGGAGCAGTACTTC
>17|TRBV9|TRBJ2-1|TRBD2|NA
CASSVEAGGVTYNEQFF
TGTGCCAGCAGCGTAGAGGCGGGGGGAGTAACCTACAATGAGCAGTTCTTC
>16|TRBV18|TRBJ1-2|TRBD1|NA
CASSPWFDREGYGYTF
TGTGCCAGCTCACCATGGTTCGACAGGGAAGGCTATGGCTACACCTTC
>16|TRBV4-1|TRBJ1-5|NA|NA
CASSQGRDFSNQPQHF
TGCGCCAGCAGCCAAGGCAGGGACTTTAGCAATCAGCCCCAGCATTTT
>15|TRBV6-5|TRBJ1-2|TRBD1|NA
CASSYSGTGGNGYTF
TGTGCCAGCAGTTACTCGGGGACAGGGGGCAATGGCTACACCTTC